Shown below are 3 T cell receptor beta chains from a single sample sequenced in a study of T cells in Graves' hyperthyroidism and ophthalmopathy. The CDR3 regions of TCR beta were amplified from RNA transcripts. First-round RT-PCR targeting the TCR CDR3 was performed with the HTBI primer set. Via MiXCR, TCRdb re-called the multiplex PCR reads, giving one row per CDR3 protein. The repertoire holds 470,000 or so distinct CDR3 sequences, with less than 25% as singletons. The sequenced sample was blood. These receptors came from a man aged 18 to 29 with Graves' hyperthyroidism.

This clonotype appeared a single time. The chain links TRBV11-2 to TRBJ1-5, with D maybe TRBD1 (5 bases). This CDR3 has 15 amino acids. The germline CDR1 and CDR2 sequences are SGHAT and FQNNGV. V lost 5 bases and J lost 4, with 15 bases in between. The CDR3 DNA reads TGTGCCAGCAGCCAAGGAGGGGCCATAAATCAGCCCCAGCATTTT. Its protein is CASSQGGAINQPQHF.

The genes are TRBV12-3 or TRBV12-4 and TRBJ2-2; no reliable D call. Trimming took 3 bases from V and 2 from J, leaving 7 bases between them. This CDR3 region has 14 residues. The CDR3 sequence is CASSFYSNTGELFF. The CDR3 DNA is TGTGCCAGCAGTTTTTACAGCAACACCGGGGAGCTGTTTTTT.

This clonotype was observed at least ten times. The chain uses TRBV2 and TRBJ1-2; 7 nucleotides line up with TRBD1. The CDR3 runs 12 residues. The V segment lost 3 bases and the J segment 8 bases; nucleotides outside the gene matches: 3. CDR1 and CDR2 from the germline V gene are SNHLY and FYNNEI. The CDR3 bases are TGTGCCAGCAGTGAGACAGGGTGGGGCTACACCTTC. Residues: CASSETGWGYTF.